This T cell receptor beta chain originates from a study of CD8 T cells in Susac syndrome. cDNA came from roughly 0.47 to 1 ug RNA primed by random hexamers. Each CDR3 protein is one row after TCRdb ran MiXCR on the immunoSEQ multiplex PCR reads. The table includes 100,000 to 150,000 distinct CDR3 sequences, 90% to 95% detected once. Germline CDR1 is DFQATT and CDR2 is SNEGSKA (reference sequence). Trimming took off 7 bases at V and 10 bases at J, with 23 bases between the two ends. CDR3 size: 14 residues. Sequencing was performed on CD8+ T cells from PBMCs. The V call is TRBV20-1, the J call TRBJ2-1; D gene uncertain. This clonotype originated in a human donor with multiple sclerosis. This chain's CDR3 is CSVVLPGLRREQFF. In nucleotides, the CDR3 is TGCAGTGTAGTCTTACCCGGATTGAGGCGGGAGCAGTTCTTC.